Included here is one TCR beta chain sequence, with context. Its antigen remains unknown. This sample is part of a study of PD-L1 blockade in urothelial cancer. On the study more broadly: Timepoints chosen for blood analysis were 3 weeks (second dose) and 6 weeks after treatment start. Study results and limitations: Durable-benefit patients showed greater tumor-associated blood clone expansion at 3 weeks.

After removal of 5 bases from V and 9 bases from J, the junction contained 4 bases not matched to a gene. This CDR3 is built from 14 residues. Looked up from germline, CDR1 is MNHEY and CDR2 is SMNVEV (reference sequence). Time point specified: pretreatment peripheral blood. Repertoires were generated with immunoSEQ multiplex PCR, while TCRdb's copy carries only in-frame clones and drops some. The sample yields tens of thousands of clones, around 85% seen once. This material consisted of PBMCs, taken around atezolizumab (anti-PD-L1) treatment. This chain connects TRBV27 to TRBJ2-2, with 12 bases lining up with TRBD1. This TCR came from a man aged 60-69 years with urothelial cancer. CDR3 sequence reads: CASSPGTGGRELFF. CDR3 DNA sequence: TGTGCCAGCAGTCCCGGGACAGGGGGCCGGGAGCTGTTTTTT.